Listed below are T cell receptor beta chains from one sample, sequenced in a study of CD8 T cells in ankylosing spondylitis. TCRdb reprocessed the 5' RACE reads via MiXCR and lists one record per CDR3 protein. The table shows about 440,000 distinct CDR3 sequences, with 17% occurring only once. The source material was blood, either unsorted or a sorted T cell fraction (not recorded which). The receptors derive from a male donor with ankylosing spondylitis. CDR3s include the opening cysteine and the closing phenylalanine or tryptophan. D genes are given only for firm matches.

v_call	d_call	j_call	cdr3_aa
TRBV28	-	TRBJ2-3	CASNNIQGWIASDTQYF
TRBV7-2	-	TRBJ1-4	CASSLDTIKLFF
TRBV6-5	-	TRBJ2-1	CASSYDGRVSYNEQFF
TRBV29-1	TRBD2	TRBJ2-7	CSVVGLAGGHDEQYF
TRBV5-1	-	TRBJ2-2	CASSLKLGEGTGELFF
TRBV6-2/TRBV6-3	-	TRBJ2-1	CASSPGRGRNEQFF
TRBV6-1	TRBD2	TRBJ2-7	CASSVWGEGEQYF
TRBV6-1	TRBD1	TRBJ1-2	CASSPTTGPYGYTF
TRBV30	-	TRBJ1-1	CAWRGTSPRDFVAEAFF
TRBV6-5	TRBD1	TRBJ2-7	CASSLDRVRGEQYF
TRBV6-1	-	TRBJ1-6	CASSERRGGDSPLHF
TRBV7-8	-	TRBJ2-5	CASSLVTGRLPAGETQYF
TRBV5-1	-	TRBJ1-1	CASSFLPEMNTEAFF
TRBV29-1	-	TRBJ1-3	CSVLGNRDGLSTTYF
TRBV30	-	TRBJ2-2	CAWSTYGYTGELFF
TRBV27	TRBD1	TRBJ2-7	CASSPRDRASYEQYF
TRBV7-9	-	TRBJ1-2	CASSLISGAHGYTF
TRBV20-1	TRBD2	TRBJ2-7	CSATAGAYEQYF
TRBV20-1	-	TRBJ2-7	CGSGPSYEQYF
TRBV20-1	TRBD2	TRBJ2-1	CSARVAGGSGEQFF
TRBV9	-	TRBJ2-3	CASSVGRGVSTDTQYF
TRBV7-3	-	TRBJ2-2	CASSTTVNAGELFF
TRBV4-3	TRBD1	TRBJ2-3	CASSQESRGDTQYF
TRBV29-1	TRBD2	TRBJ2-5	CSGGLAQETQYF
TRBV28	TRBD2	TRBJ2-5	CASSEGAASGEQETQYF
TRBV29-1	TRBD2	TRBJ2-5	CSVDSGRQTQYF
TRBV2	TRBD1	TRBJ1-1	CASKAIPQGDEAFF
TRBV7-9	-	TRBJ2-5	CASSADIYQETQYF
TRBV7-9	-	TRBJ1-3	CASARGAEAGNTIYF